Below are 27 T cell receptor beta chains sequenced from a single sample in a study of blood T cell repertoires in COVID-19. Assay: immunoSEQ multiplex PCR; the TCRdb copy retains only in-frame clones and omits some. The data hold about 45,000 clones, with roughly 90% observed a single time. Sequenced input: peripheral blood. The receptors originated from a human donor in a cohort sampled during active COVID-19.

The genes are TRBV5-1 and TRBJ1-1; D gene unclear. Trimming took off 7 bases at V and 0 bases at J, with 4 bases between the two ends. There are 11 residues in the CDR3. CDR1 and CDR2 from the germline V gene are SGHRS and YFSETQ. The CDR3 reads CASSVNTEAFF. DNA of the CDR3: TGCGCCAGCTCAGTGAACACTGAAGCTTTCTTT.

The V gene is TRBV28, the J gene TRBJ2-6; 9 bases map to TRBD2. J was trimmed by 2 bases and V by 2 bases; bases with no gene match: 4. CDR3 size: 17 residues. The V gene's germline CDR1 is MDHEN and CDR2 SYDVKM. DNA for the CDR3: TGTGCCAGCAGTTTAGCGGGGGGGGGCCCTGGGGCCAACGTCCTGACTTTC. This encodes CASSLAGGGPGANVLTF.

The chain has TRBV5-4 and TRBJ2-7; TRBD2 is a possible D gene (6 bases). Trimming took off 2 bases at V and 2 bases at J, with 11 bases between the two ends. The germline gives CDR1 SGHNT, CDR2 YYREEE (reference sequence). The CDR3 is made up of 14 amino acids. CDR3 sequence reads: CASSLRGTPYEQYF. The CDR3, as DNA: TGTGCCAGCAGCTTACGGGGGACCCCCTACGAGCAGTACTTC.

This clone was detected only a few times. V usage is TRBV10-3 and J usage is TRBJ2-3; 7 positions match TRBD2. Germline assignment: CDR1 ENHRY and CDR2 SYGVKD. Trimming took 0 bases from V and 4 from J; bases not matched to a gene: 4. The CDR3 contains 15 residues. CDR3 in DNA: TGTGCCATCAGTGAGTCGAGCGGGACGTCAGATACGCAGTATTTT. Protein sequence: CAISESSGTSDTQYF.

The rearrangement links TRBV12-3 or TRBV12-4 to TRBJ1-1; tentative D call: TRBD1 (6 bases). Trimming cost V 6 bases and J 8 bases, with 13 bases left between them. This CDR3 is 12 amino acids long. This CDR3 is CASSRGQPEAFF. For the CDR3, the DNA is TGTGCCAGCAGCCGCGGACAGCCGGAAGCTTTCTTT.

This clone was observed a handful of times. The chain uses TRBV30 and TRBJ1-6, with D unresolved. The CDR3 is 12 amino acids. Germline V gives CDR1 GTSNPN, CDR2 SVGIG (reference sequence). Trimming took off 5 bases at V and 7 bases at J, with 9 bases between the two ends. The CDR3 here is CAWGRLNSPLHF. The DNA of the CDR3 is TGTGCCTGGGGGCGACTGAATTCACCCCTCCACTTT.

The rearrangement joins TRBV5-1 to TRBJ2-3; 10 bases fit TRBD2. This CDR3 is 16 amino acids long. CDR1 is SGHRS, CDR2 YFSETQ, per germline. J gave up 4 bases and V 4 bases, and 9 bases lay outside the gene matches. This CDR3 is CASSRNSGGMSDTQYF. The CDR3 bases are TGCGCCAGCAGCCGAAATAGCGGGGGGATGTCAGATACGCAGTATTTT. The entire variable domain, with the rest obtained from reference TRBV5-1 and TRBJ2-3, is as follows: KAGVTQTPRYLIKTRGQQVTLSCSPISGHRSVSWYQQTPGQGLQFLFEYFSETQRNKGNFPGRFSGRQFSNSRSEMNVSTLELGDSALYLCASSRNSGGMSDTQYFGPGTRLTVL.

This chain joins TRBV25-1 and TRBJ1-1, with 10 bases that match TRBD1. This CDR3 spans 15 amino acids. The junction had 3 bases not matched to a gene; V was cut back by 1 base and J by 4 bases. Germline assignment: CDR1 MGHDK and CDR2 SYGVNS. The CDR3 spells CASSELRDRGTEAFF. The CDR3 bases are TGTGCCAGCAGTGAATTAAGGGACAGGGGCACTGAAGCTTTCTTT.

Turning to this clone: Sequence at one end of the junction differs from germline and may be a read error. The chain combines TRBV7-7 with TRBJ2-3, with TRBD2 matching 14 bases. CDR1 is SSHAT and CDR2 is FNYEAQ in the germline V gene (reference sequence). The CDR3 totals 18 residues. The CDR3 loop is CASSLGGGLAGATNTQYF. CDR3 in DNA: TGTGCTAGCAGCTTAGGAGGGGGACTAGCGGGGGCCACAAATACGCAGTATTTT.

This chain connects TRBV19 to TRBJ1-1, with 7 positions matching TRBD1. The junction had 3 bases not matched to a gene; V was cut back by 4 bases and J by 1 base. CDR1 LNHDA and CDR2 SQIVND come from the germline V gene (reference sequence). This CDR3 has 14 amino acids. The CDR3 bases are TGTGCCAGTAGTAAATGGACAGGGAACACTGAAGCTTTCTTT. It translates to CASSKWTGNTEAFF. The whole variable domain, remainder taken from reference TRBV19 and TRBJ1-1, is DGGITQSPKYLFRKEGQNVTLSCEQNLNHDAMYWYRQDPGQGLRLIYYSQIVNDFQKGDIAEGYSVSREKKESFPLTVTSAQKNPTAFYLCASSKWTGNTEAFFGQGTRLTVV.

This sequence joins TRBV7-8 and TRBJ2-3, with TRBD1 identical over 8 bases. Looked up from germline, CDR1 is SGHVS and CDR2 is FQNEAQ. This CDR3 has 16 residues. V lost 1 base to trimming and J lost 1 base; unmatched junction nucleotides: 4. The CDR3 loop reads CASSLVWGQGTDTQYF. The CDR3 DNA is TGTGCCAGCAGCTTAGTATGGGGACAGGGCACAGATACGCAGTATTTT.

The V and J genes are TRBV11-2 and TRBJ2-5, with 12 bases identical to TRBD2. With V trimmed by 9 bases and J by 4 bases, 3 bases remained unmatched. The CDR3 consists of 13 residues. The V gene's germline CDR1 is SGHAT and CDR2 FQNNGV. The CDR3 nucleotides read TGTGCCAGTGGACTAGCGGGACGAGAGACCCAGTACTTC. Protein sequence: CASGLAGRETQYF. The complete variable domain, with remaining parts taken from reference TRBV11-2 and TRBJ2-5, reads EAGVAQSPRYKIIEKRQSVAFWCNPISGHATLYWYQQILGQGPKLLIQFQNNGVVDDSQLPKDRFSAERLKGVDSTLKIQPAKLEDSAVYLCASGLAGRETQYFGPGTRLLVL.

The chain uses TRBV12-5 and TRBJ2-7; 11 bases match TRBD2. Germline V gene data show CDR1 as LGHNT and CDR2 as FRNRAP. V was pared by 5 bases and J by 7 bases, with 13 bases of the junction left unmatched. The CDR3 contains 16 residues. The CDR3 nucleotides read TGTGCTAGTGGTCCACAACTAGCGGGGGCCCCTAAGGAGCAGTACTTC. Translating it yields CASGPQLAGAPKEQYF.

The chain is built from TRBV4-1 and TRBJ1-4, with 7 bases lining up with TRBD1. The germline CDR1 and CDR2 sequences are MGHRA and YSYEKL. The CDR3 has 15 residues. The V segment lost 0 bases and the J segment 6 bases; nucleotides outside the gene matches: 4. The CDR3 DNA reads TGCGCCAGCAGCCAAGATACCAGGGGGTATGAAAAACTGTTTTTT. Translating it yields CASSQDTRGYEKLFF.

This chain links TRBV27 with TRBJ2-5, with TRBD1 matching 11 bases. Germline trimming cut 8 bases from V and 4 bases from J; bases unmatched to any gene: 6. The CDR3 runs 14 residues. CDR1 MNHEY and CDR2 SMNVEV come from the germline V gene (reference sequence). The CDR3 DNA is TGTGCCAGCTCCACCGGGACAGGGGGAGAGACCCAGTACTTC. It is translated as CASSTGTGGETQYF.

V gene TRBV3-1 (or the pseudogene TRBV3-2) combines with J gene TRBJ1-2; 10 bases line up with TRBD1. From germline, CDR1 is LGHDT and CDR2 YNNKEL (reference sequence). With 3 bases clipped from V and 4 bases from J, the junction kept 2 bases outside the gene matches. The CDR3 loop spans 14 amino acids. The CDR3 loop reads CASSQGTGVYGYTF. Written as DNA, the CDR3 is TGTGCCAGCAGCCAGGGGACAGGGGTCTATGGCTACACCTTC.

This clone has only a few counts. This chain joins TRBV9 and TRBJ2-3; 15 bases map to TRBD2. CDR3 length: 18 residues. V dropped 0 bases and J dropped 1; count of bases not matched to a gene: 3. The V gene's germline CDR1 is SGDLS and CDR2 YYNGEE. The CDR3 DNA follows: TGTGCCAGCAGCGTAGGGACTAGCGGGGGGGCCGGCACAGATACGCAGTATTTT. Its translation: CASSVGTSGGAGTDTQYF.

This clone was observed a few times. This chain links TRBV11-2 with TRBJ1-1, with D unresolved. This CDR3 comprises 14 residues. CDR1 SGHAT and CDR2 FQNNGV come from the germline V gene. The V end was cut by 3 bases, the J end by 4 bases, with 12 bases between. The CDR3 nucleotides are TGTGCCAGCAGCTTCGAGGGAAAGGGCACTGAAGCTTTCTTT. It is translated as CASSFEGKGTEAFF.

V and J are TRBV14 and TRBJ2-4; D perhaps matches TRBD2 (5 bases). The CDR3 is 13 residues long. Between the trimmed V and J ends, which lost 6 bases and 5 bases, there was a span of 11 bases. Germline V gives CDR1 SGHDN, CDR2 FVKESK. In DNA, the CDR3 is TGTGCCAGCAGTCCTAGCCTCGAAAACATTCAGTACTTC. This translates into CASSPSLENIQYF.

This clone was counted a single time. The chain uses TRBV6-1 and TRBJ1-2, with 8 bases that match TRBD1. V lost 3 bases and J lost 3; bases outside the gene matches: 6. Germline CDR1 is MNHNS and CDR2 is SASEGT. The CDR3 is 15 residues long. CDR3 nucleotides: TGTGCCAGCAGTGAGGCAGGACAGGGTTACTATGGCTACACCTTC. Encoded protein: CASSEAGQGYYGYTF.

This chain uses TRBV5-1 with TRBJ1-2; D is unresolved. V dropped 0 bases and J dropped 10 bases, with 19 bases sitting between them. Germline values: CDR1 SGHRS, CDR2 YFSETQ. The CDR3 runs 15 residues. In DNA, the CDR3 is TGCGCCAGCAGCTTGGGTACCTCCGGGTCCTACGACTACACCTTC. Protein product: CASSLGTSGSYDYTF.

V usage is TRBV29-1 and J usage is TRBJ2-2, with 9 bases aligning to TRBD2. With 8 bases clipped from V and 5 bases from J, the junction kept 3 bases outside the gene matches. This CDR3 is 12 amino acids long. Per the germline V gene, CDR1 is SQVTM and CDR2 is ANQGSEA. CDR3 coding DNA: TGCAGCTTTCTAGCGGGGACCGGGGAGCTGTTTTTT. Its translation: CSFLAGTGELFF.

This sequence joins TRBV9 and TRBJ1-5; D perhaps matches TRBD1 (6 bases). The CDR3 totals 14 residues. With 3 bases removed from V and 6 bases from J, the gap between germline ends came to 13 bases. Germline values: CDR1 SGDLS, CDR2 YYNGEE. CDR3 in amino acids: CASSAEGGAQPQHF. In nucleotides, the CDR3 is TGTGCCAGCAGCGCCGAGGGGGGGGCTCAGCCCCAGCATTTT.

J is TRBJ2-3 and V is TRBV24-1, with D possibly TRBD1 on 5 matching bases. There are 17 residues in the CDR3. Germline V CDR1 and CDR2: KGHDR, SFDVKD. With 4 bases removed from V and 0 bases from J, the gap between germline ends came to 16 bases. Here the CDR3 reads CATSDPPSGASTDTQYF. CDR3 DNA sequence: TGTGCCACCAGTGACCCCCCAAGTGGGGCAAGCACAGATACGCAGTATTTT.

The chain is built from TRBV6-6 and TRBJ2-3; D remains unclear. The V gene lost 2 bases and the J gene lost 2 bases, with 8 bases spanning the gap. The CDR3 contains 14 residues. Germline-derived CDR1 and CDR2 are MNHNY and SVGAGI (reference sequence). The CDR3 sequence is CASSYQAPTDTQYF. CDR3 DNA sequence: TGTGCCAGCAGTTACCAGGCTCCCACAGATACGCAGTATTTT.

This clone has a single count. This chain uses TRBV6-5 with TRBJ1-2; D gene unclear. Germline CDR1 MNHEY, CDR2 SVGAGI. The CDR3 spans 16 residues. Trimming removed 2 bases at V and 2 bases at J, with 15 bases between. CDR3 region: CASSYGARLANYGYTF. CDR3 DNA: TGTGCCAGCAGTTACGGTGCCAGGCTGGCCAACTATGGCTACACCTTC.

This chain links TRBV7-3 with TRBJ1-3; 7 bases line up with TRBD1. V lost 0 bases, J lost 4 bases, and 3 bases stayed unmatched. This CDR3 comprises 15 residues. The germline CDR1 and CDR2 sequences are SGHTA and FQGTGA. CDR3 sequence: CASSLTGGAGNTIYF. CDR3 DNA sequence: TGTGCCAGCAGCTTAACAGGGGGCGCGGGAAACACCATATATTTT.